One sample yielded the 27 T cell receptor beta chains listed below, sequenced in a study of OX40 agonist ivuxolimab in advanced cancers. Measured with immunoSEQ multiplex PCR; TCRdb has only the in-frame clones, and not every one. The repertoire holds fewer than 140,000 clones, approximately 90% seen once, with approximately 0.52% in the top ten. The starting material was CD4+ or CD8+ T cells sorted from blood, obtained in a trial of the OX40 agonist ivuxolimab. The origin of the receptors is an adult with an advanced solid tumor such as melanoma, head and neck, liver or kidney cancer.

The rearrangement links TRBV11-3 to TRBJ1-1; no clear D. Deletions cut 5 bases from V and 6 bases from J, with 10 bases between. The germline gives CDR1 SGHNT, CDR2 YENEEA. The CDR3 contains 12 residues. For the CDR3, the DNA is TGTGCCAGCAGCCTTTCAAGGGCTGAAGCTTTCTTT. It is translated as CASSLSRAEAFF.

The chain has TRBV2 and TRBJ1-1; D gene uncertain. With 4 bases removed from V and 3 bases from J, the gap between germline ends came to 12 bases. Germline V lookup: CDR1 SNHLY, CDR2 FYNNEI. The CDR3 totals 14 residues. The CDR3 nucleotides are TGTGCCAGCAGTGTGCAGCAAAGGGACACTGAAGCTTTCTTT. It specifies CASSVQQRDTEAFF.

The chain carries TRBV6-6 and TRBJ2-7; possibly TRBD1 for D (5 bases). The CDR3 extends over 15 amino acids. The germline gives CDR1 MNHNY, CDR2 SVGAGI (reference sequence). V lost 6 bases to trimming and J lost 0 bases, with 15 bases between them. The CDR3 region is CASSPPGSSSYEQYF. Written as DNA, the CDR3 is TGTGCCAGCAGCCCCCCAGGGTCCAGCTCCTACGAGCAGTACTTC.

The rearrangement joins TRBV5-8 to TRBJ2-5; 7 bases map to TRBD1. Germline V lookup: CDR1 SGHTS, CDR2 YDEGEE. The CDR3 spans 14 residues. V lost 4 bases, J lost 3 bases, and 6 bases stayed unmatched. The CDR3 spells CASSPLDREETQYF. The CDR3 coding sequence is TGTGCCAGCAGCCCCCTTGACAGGGAAGAGACCCAGTACTTC.

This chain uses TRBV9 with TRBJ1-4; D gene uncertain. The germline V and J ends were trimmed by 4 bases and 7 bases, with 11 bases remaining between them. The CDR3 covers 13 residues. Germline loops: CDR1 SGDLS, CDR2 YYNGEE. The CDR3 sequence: CASSPPVGEKLFF. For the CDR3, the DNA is TGTGCCAGCAGCCCCCCCGTGGGTGAAAAACTGTTTTTT. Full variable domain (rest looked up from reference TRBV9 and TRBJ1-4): DSGVTQTPKHLITATGQRVTLRCSPRSGDLSVYWYQQSLDQGLQFLIQYYNGEERAKGNILERFSAQQFPDLHSELNLSSLELGDSALYFCASSPPVGEKLFFGSGTQLSVL.

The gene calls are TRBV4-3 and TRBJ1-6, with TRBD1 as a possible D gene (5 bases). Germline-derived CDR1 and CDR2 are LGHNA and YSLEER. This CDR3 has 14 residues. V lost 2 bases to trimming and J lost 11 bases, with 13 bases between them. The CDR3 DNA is TGCGCCAGCAGCCAATTGGACACATTTGCACCCCTCCACTTT. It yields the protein CASSQLDTFAPLHF.

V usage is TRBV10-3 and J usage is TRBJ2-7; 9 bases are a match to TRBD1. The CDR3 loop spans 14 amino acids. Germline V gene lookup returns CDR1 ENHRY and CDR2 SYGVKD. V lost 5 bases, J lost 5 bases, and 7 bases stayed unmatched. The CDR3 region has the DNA TGTGCCATCAGTACGGGACAGGGAAAGGACGAGCAGTACTTC. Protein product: CAISTGQGKDEQYF.

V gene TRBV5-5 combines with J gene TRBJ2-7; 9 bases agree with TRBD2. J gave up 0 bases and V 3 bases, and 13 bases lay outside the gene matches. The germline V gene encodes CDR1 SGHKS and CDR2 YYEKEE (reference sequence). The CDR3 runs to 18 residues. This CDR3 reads CASSSGTLSGGLSYEQYF. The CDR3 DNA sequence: TGTGCCAGCAGCTCGGGGACACTTAGCGGGGGACTCTCCTACGAGCAGTACTTC.

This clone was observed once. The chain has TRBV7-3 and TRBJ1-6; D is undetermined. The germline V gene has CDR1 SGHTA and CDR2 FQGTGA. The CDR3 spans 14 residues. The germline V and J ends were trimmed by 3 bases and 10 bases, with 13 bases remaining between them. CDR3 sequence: CASSFRGRESPLHF. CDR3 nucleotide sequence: TGTGCCAGCAGCTTTCGGGGAAGGGAATCACCCCTCCACTTT.

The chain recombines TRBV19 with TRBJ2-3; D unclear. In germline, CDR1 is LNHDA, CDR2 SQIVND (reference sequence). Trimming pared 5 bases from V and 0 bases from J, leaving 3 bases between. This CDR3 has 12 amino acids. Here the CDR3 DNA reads TGTGCCAGTAGTCCCAGCACAGATACGCAGTATTTT. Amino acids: CASSPSTDTQYF.

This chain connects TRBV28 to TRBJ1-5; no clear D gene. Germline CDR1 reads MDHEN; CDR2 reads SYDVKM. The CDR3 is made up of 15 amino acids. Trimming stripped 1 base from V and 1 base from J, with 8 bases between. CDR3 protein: CASSLLGRSNQPQHF. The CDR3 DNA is TGTGCCAGCAGTTTATTAGGACGCAGCAATCAGCCCCAGCATTTT.

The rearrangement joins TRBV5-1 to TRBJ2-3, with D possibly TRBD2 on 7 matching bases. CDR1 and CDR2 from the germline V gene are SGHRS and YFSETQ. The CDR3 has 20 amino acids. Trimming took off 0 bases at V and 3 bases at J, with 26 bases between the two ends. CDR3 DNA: TGCGCCAGCAGCTTGGAACAGGGACTACCAAGATTTACGAGGACAGATACGCAGTATTTT. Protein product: CASSLEQGLPRFTRTDTQYF.

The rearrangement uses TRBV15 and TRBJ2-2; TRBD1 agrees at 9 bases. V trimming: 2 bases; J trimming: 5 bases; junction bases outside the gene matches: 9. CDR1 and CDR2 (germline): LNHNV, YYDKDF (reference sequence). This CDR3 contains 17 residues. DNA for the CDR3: TGTGCCACCAGCAGACCCCCGGGACAGGGAGGGACCGGGGAGCTGTTTTTT. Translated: CATSRPPGQGGTGELFF.

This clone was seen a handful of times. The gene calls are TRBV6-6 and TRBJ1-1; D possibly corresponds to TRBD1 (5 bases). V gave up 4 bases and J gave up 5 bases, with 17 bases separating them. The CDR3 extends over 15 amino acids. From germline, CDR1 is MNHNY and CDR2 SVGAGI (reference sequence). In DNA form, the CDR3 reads TGTGCCAGCAGTTGGAATCAGGGAAGGAGTACTGAAGCTTTCTTT. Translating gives CASSWNQGRSTEAFF.

The CDR3 reads CASSPDPGANGYTF. The DNA for the CDR3 is TGTGCCAGCTCACCTGATCCGGGGGCAAATGGCTACACCTTC. J is TRBJ1-2 and V is TRBV18; D perhaps matches TRBD1 (6 bases). The V and J ends lost 3 bases and 6 bases respectively, with 14 bases between them. The CDR3 loop spans 14 amino acids. Germline CDR1 reads KGHSH; CDR2 reads LQKENI.

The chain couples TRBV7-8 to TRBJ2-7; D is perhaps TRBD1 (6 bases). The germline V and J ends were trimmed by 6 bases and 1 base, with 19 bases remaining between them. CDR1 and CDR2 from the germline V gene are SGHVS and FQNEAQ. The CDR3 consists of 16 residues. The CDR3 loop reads CASSWGSGTTSYEQYF. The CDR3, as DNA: TGTGCCAGCAGTTGGGGGTCGGGGACAACTTCCTACGAGCAGTACTTC.

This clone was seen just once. The CDR3 sequence is CAWKGTGGGTEAFF. CDR3 nucleotide sequence: TGTGCCTGGAAAGGGACAGGGGGTGGCACTGAAGCTTTCTTT. This chain connects TRBV30 to TRBJ1-1, with 11 bases fitting TRBD1. The trim removed 4 bases at V and 4 bases at J, leaving 5 bases unmatched. The CDR3 covers 14 residues. The germline V gene encodes CDR1 GTSNPN and CDR2 SVGIG (reference sequence). Full variable domain (missing parts from reference TRBV30 and TRBJ1-1): SQTIHQWPATLVQPVGSPLSLECTVEGTSNPNLYWYRQAAGRGLQLLFYSVGIGQISSEVPQNLSASRPQDRQFILSSKKLLLSDSGFYLCAWKGTGGGTEAFFGQGTRLTVV.

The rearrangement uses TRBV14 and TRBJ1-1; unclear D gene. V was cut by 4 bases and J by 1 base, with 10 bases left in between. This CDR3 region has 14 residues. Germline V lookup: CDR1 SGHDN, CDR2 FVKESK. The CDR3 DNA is TGTGCCAGCAGCCCCAGGACGGGGAACACTGAAGCTTTCTTT. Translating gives CASSPRTGNTEAFF.

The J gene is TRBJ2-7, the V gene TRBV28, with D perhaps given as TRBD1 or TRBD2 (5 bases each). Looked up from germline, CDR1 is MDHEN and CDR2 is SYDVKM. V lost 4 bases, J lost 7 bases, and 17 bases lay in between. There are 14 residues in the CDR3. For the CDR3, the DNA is TGTGCCAGCAGTTATCATCGGGACGATGTAGAGCAGTACTTC. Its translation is CASSYHRDDVEQYF. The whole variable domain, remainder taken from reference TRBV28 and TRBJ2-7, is DVKVTQSSRYLVKRTGEKVFLECVQDMDHENMFWYRQDPGLGLRLIYFSYDVKMKEKGDIPEGYSVSREKKERFSLILESASTNQTSMYLCASSYHRDDVEQYFGPGTRLTVT.

The CDR3 sequence is CASSSGQALDTQYF. For the CDR3, the DNA is TGTGCCAGCAGCTCCGGACAGGCACTAGATACGCAGTATTTT. The chain recombines TRBV7-2 with TRBJ2-3; 7 bases are a match to TRBD1. CDR1 and CDR2 (germline): SGHTA, FQGNSA. The CDR3 has 14 amino acids. With V trimmed by 4 bases and J by 5 bases, 6 bases remained unmatched.

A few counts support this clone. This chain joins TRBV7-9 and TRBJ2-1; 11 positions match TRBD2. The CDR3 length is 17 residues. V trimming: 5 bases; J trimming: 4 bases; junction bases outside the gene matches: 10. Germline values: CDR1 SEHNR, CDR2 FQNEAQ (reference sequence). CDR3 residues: CASSPRLAGRNYNEQFF. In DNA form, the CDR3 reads TGTGCCAGCAGCCCCAGACTAGCGGGGCGGAATTACAATGAGCAGTTCTTC. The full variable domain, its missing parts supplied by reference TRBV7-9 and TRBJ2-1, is DTGVSQNPRHKITKRGQNVTFRCDPISEHNRLYWYRQTLGQGPEFLTYFQNEAQLEKSRLLSDRFSAERPKGSFSTLEIQRTEQGDSAMYLCASSPRLAGRNYNEQFFGPGTRLTVL.

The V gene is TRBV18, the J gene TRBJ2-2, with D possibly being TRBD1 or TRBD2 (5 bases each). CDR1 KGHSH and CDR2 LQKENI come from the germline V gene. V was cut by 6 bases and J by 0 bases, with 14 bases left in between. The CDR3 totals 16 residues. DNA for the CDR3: TGTGCCAGCTCCCCGGGGACGGTCGCGAACACCGGGGAGCTGTTTTTT. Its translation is CASSPGTVANTGELFF.

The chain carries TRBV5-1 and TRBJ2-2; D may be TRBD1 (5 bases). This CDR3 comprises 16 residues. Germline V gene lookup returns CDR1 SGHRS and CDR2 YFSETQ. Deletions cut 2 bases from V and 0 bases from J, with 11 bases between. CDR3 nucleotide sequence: TGCGCCAGCAGCTTAAATGGGGCGCCGAACACCGGGGAGCTGTTTTTT. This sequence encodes CASSLNGAPNTGELFF. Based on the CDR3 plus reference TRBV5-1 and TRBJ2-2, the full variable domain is KAGVTQTPRYLIKTRGQQVTLSCSPISGHRSVSWYQQTPGQGLQFLFEYFSETQRNKGNFPGRFSGRQFSNSRSEMNVSTLELGDSALYLCASSLNGAPNTGELFFGEGSRLTVL.

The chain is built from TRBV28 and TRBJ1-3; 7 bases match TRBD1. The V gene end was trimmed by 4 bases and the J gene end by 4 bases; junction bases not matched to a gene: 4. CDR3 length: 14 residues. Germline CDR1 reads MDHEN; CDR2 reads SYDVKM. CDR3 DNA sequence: TGTGCCAGCAGTTCTCCGGGACAGGGAAACACCATATATTTT. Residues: CASSSPGQGNTIYF.

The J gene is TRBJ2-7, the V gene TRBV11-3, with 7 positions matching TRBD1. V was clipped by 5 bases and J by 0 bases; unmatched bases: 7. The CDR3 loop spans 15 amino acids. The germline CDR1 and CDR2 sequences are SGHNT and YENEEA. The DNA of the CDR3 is TGTGCCAGCAGCAAGGGGGCAGGGAGCTCCTACGAGCAGTACTTC. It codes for CASSKGAGSSYEQYF.

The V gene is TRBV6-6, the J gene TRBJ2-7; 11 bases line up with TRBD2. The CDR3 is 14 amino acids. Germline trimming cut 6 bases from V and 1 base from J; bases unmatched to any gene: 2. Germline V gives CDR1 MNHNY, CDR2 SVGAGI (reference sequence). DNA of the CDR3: TGTGCCAGCAGGCCTAGCGGGGGGTCCTACGAGCAGTACTTC. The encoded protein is CASRPSGGSYEQYF.

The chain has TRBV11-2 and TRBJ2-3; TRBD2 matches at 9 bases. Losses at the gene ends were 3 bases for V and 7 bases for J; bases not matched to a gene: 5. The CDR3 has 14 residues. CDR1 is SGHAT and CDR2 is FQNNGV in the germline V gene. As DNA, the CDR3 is TGTGCCAGCAGCTTTGATAGCGGGGGAAATACGCAGTATTTT. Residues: CASSFDSGGNTQYF.